This is a list of T cell receptor beta chains from one sample in a study of T-cell reconstitution after alpha-beta-depleted transplantation in children. TCRdb recomputed calls from the PCR reads with MiXCR, one row per CDR3 protein. Among approximately 98,000 distinct CDR3 sequences listed, approximately 6.6% were seen once. The starting material was PBMCs, mostly from graft donor cells, obtained 360 days after TCRalphabeta/CD19-depleted stem cell transplant. Receptors originate from a male patient between 2 and 10 years old who had a stem cell transplant for acute lymphoblastic leukemia, so the T cells may come from the graft donor. The conserved cysteine and the conserved F or W are not part of the CDR3 here. Fields, in order: V gene, clone size, CDR3 length, J gene, CDR3 protein. A row's size may be missing; if present it is once, few, many or a size class.

TRBV12-3/TRBV12-4	many	12	TRBJ2-3	ASLRGGGTDTQY
TRBV28	few	13	TRBJ2-7	ASSLSLGAMNEQY
TRBV12-3/TRBV12-4	many	13	TRBJ2-7	ASSSRLAGSYEQY
TRBV7-8	many	13	TRBJ1-5	ASSLDGQGSQPQH
TRBV14	many	11	TRBJ2-3	ASSQFGGDTQY
TRBV7-9	NA	14	TRBJ2-3	ASTPPAGQGTDTQY
TRBV7-6	NA	15	TRBJ2-2	ASSSHPGQGNTGELF
TRBV5-8	few	12	TRBJ1-1	ASRRAPMNTEAF
TRBV7-6	many	10	TRBJ2-1	ASSFPYNEQF
TRBV15	many	12	TRBJ2-5	ATSRDRKGETQY
TRBV7-2	NA	12	TRBJ1-5	ASGLAGKGKPQH
TRBV20-1	many	15	TRBJ2-1	SAPLPSPFSSYNEQF
TRBV10-2	NA	12	TRBJ2-7	ASSDGTGHYEQY
TRBV6-5	many	14	TRBJ2-1	ASSYADRGTYNEQF
TRBV7-9	NA	11	TRBJ2-7	ASSHVKSGGQY
TRBV28	many	13	TRBJ2-2	ASSLLTGSTGELF
TRBV12-3/TRBV12-4	few	12	TRBJ2-5	ASSFRGHQETQY
TRBV6-2/TRBV6-3	many	13	TRBJ2-2	ASSYSAGPAGELF
TRBV4-3	many	14	TRBJ2-1	ASSQGVGGLANEQF
TRBV20-1	many	17	TRBJ2-5	SARVPGTSGYYDQETQY
TRBV12-3/TRBV12-4	few	14	TRBJ2-2	ASTMPGTGGTGELF
TRBV9	few	12	TRBJ2-1	ASSVGAGYNEQF
TRBV4-3	many	14	TRBJ1-2	ASSQSPGGSGYGYT
TRBV28	many	11	TRBJ1-3	ASSLIFGNTIY
TRBV5-1	many	13	TRBJ2-3	ASSTWTGGADTQY
TRBV12-3/TRBV12-4	many	11	TRBJ2-7	ASSLGVGWEQY
TRBV24-1	many	12	TRBJ2-3	ATSALGFTDTQY
TRBV14	many	12	TRBJ2-2	ASSQAFATGELF
TRBV5-1	NA	13	TRBJ2-7	ASSLIQGGQHEQY
TRBV6-4	many	11	TRBJ2-5	ASSDSGQETQY
TRBV25-1	NA	10	TRBJ1-5	ASSVKGGPQH
TRBV6-5	NA	13	TRBJ2-3	ASSYGAGPGDTQY
TRBV5-1	NA	17	TRBJ2-3	ASSFDPSPSGGSTDTQY
TRBV7-9	many	14	TRBJ2-1	ASSSLETVSYNEQF
TRBV9	NA	14	TRBJ1-6	ASSVEEPPYNSPLH
TRBV4-3	NA	14	TRBJ2-3	ASSQLDNRVTDTQY
TRBV27	few	13	TRBJ2-2	ASSPSRRGTGELF
TRBV28	few	13	TRBJ2-3	ASRSLPGPLVGQY
TRBV20-1	NA	12	TRBJ1-4	SATSRTTNEKLF
TRBV20-1	many	12	TRBJ2-1	SARGAGLYNEQF
TRBV5-6	NA	14	TRBJ2-4	ASSLGGGGHKNIQY
TRBV29-1	many	11	TRBJ2-3	SVSGGQIDTQY
TRBV9	many	10	TRBJ2-1	ASSVGGGKQF
TRBV6-2/TRBV6-3	many	12	TRBJ2-7	ASSYSNRGYEQY
TRBV4-2	many	14	TRBJ2-3	ASSPGLAGGHDTQY
TRBV7-3	many	11	TRBJ2-5	ASSSSGRETQY
TRBV4-3	NA	14	TRBJ1-1	ASSQTIRDRGSEAF
TRBV13	NA	14	TRBJ2-3	ASSSRGRGDLYTQY